The subject of this entry is one T cell receptor beta chain. The sample comes from a study of blood T cell repertoires in COVID-19. The CDR3 loop spans 16 amino acids. Germline V gene lookup returns CDR1 SGDLS and CDR2 YYNGEE. V dropped 0 bases and J dropped 2 bases, with 13 bases sitting between them. Authors' methods: Reference gene primer amplification yielded estimated nucleated cell counts. TCRdb's copy holds only in-frame clones and misses some; the assay was immunoSEQ multiplex PCR. That table gives V, J and clone size, and the DNA gave D and trimming. The table includes about 98,000 clones, around 75% detected once.

The receptor was derived from a man in his sixties or seventies with acute or convalescent COVID-19. This chain links TRBV9 with TRBJ2-3; maybe TRBD2 (6 bases). The sequencing input was peripheral blood. In nucleotides, the CDR3 is TGTGCCAGCAGCGTAGCGGGCGGGACTTACACAGATACGCAGTATTTT. As protein: CASSVAGGTYTDTQYF. Based on the CDR3 plus reference TRBV9 and TRBJ2-3, the full variable domain is DSGVTQTPKHLITATGQRVTLRCSPRSGDLSVYWYQQSLDQGLQFLIQYYNGEERAKGNILERFSAQQFPDLHSELNLSSLELGDSALYFCASSVAGGTYTDTQYFGPGTRLTVL.